This T cell receptor (beta chain) appears in the sequencing data of a study of cytomegalovirus exposure and HLA in healthy donors. Study-level information: The 110 or so validation repertoires used a platform that matched the one used for the roughly 700 first-cohort repertoires, as a later analysis reported. Study-level findings and limits: The study designated 150 to 200 TCR beta chains cytomegalovirus-associated.

V dropped 2 bases and J dropped 3; count of bases not matched to a gene: 5. CDR3 length equals 15 residues. Germline values: CDR1 ENHRY, CDR2 SYGVKD. Regarding this clone: Its target is not known.

Here immunoSEQ multiplex PCR was the method, and the copy in TCRdb shows in-frame clones only, minus some. The table records about 240,000 clones, approximately 83% of them present only once. This receptor was identified in a woman in her twenties or thirties in good health and CMV-seropositive. Sequencing input: PBMCs. The chain carries TRBV10-3 and TRBJ1-1; 8 nucleotides match TRBD1. CDR3: CAISERAGGYTEAFF. In nucleotides, the CDR3 is TGTGCCATCAGTGAGCGGGCAGGGGGCTACACTGAAGCTTTCTTT.